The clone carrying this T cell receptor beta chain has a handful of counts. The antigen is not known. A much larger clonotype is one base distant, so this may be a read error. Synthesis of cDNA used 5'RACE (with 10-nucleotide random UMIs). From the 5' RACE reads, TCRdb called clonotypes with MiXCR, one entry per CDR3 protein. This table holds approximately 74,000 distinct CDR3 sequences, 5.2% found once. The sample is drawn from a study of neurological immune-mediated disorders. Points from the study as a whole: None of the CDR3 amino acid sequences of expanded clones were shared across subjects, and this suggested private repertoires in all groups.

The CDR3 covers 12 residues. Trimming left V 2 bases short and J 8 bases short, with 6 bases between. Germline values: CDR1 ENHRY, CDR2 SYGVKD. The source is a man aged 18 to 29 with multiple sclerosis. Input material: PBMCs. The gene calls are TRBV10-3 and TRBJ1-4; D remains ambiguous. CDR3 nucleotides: TGTGCCATCAGTGAGAACAGCGAAAAACTGTTTTTT. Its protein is CAISENSEKLFF.